Shown below are 21 T cell receptor beta chains from a single sample sequenced in a study of T cells in localized non-small cell lung cancer. The data were produced by immunoSEQ multiplex PCR, yet TCRdb's version contains in-frame clones alone and is incomplete. The table records roughly 1,000 clones, 21% of them present only once. This material consisted of normal lung tissue next to the tumor, taken before any cancer treatment. The origin of the receptors is a male donor aged 60 or over with stage III lung adenocarcinoma.

This clone has just a few counts. This chain joins TRBV6-8 and TRBJ1-2; maybe TRBD1 (6 bases). CDR3 size: 13 residues. The germline CDR1 and CDR2 sequences are MNHGY and SAAAGT. V was cut by 8 bases and J by 8 bases, with 18 bases left in between. The CDR3 region has the DNA TGTGCCAGCGCGTCTTCGGGGGCGCGAGGCTACACCTTC. This codes for CASASSGARGYTF.

This clone has a handful of counts. The chain combines TRBV11-3 with TRBJ1-2, with a possible D match to TRBD1 (5 bases). The germline gives CDR1 SGHNT, CDR2 YENEEA. Trimming shortened V by 4 bases and J by 5 bases, and 17 bases separated the two germline ends. This CDR3 has 15 residues. Here the CDR3 DNA reads TGTGCCAGCAGCTCACAGGATATGGGAAATTATGGCTACACCTTC. Its translation: CASSSQDMGNYGYTF. Full variable domain (remainder filled in from reference TRBV11-3 and TRBJ1-2): EAGVVQSPRYKIIEKKQPVAFWCNPISGHNTLYWYLQNLGQGPELLIRYENEEAVDDSQLPKDRFSAERLKGVDSTLKIQPAELGDSAVYLCASSSQDMGNYGYTFGSGTRLTVV.

The chain employs TRBV6-8 and TRBJ1-5; 8 bases fit TRBD1. V was pared by 0 bases and J by 4 bases, with 5 bases of the junction left unmatched. The CDR3 runs 16 residues. The germline V gene encodes CDR1 MNHGY and CDR2 SAAAGT. CDR3 region: CASSYSRTGSNQPQHF. CDR3 in DNA: TGTGCCAGCAGTTACTCGAGGACAGGGAGTAATCAGCCCCAGCATTTT.

This clone was detected a few times. V gene TRBV19 combines with J gene TRBJ2-7; D possibly corresponds to TRBD2 (5 bases). This CDR3 has 15 amino acids. Germline V gene sequence: CDR1 LNHDA, CDR2 SQIVND (reference sequence). Between the trimmed V and J ends, which lost 3 bases and 4 bases, there was a span of 16 bases. DNA of the CDR3: TGTGCCAGTAGTATCACTCGGGGTAGTGGATACGAGCAGTACTTC. This translates into CASSITRGSGYEQYF. Full variable domain (remainder filled in from reference TRBV19 and TRBJ2-7): DGGITQSPKYLFRKEGQNVTLSCEQNLNHDAMYWYRQDPGQGLRLIYYSQIVNDFQKGDIAEGYSVSREKKESFPLTVTSAQKNPTAFYLCASSITRGSGYEQYFGPGTRLTVT.

Only a few counts were recorded for this clone. The chain recombines TRBV11-3 with TRBJ2-2; 9 nucleotides line up with TRBD1. The CDR3 totals 15 residues. Germline CDR1 is SGHNT and CDR2 is YENEEA. Unmatched junction bases numbered 7, after V lost 5 bases and J lost 6 bases. CDR3 protein: CASSLGQGYAGELFF. CDR3 in DNA: TGTGCCAGCAGCCTCGGACAGGGGTACGCCGGGGAGCTGTTTTTT.

The V gene is TRBV6-8, the J gene TRBJ2-7, with a weak D call TRBD2 (7 bases). CDR3 length: 16 residues. Trimming left V 2 bases short and J 4 bases short, with 18 bases between. Germline V CDR1 and CDR2: MNHGY, SAAAGT. Written as DNA, the CDR3 is TGTGCCAGCAGTTACGGGGGGGCGGAAATGGGGTACGAGCAGTACTTC. Translating gives CASSYGGAEMGYEQYF.

The chain combines TRBV7-5 with TRBJ2-1; the table's D gene call, TRBD2, was not cross checked with the DNA. TRBV7-5 is recorded as a pseudogene. The CDR3 runs 15 residues. CDR3 nucleotides: TGTGCCAGCAGCTTTGGGACTAGCGGGGGGAATGAGCAGTTCTTC. Translated, it gives CASSFGTSGGNEQFF.

J is TRBJ2-3 and V is TRBV6-8; 9 bases fit TRBD2. The V gene end was trimmed by 5 bases and the J gene end by 1 base; junction bases not matched to a gene: 1. Germline loops: CDR1 MNHGY, CDR2 SAAAGT. The CDR3 has 14 residues. CDR3 in DNA: TGTGCCAGCAGTGAGCGGGGGGGCACAGATACGCAGTATTTT. It codes for CASSERGGTDTQYF.

CDR3 DNA: TGTGCCAGCAGCGCGGGACCGGGACAGGGGGACTACAATGAGCAGTTCTTC. Translated: CASSAGPGQGDYNEQFF. The rearrangement joins TRBV11-3 to TRBJ2-1, with 11 bases that match TRBD1. This CDR3 is 17 amino acids long. The germline V gene has CDR1 SGHNT and CDR2 YENEEA. With 5 bases clipped from V and 3 bases from J, the junction kept 9 bases outside the gene matches.

This clone has more than one count but fewer than ten. This rearrangement joins TRBV11-3 to TRBJ1-3; 7 bases agree with TRBD1. Germline V gene lookup returns CDR1 SGHNT and CDR2 YENEEA. Trimming cost V 1 base and J 1 base; bases outside gene matches: 1. The CDR3 loop spans 15 amino acids. CDR3 region: CASSLGQGSGNTIYF. The CDR3 DNA follows: TGTGCCAGCAGCTTAGGACAGGGTTCTGGAAACACCATATATTTT.

This chain uses TRBV5-1 with TRBJ2-2, with D unresolved. The V end lost 1 base, the J end lost 5 bases, and 9 bases lay between the germline ends. This CDR3 has 14 amino acids. In germline, CDR1 is SGHRS, CDR2 YFSETQ. CDR3 sequence reads: CASSLPGTTGELFF. The CDR3 DNA is TGCGCCAGCAGCTTGCCAGGAACGACCGGGGAGCTGTTTTTT.

This clone was found a few times. The chain has TRBV6-8 and TRBJ1-1, with unresolved D. Between the trimmed V and J ends, which lost 0 bases and 2 bases, there was a span of 7 bases. This CDR3 has 14 residues. Germline V lookup: CDR1 MNHGY, CDR2 SAAAGT. The CDR3 DNA reads as TGTGCCAGCAGTTACTCGGCGGGCAACACTGAAGCTTTCTTT. The encoded protein is CASSYSAGNTEAFF.

This clone ranks as medium-sized (0.01 to 0.1%). The chain carries TRBV11-3 and TRBJ1-1, with TRBD1 as a possible D gene (5 bases). Germline loops: CDR1 SGHNT, CDR2 YENEEA. The V end was cut by 5 bases, the J end by 0 bases, with 25 bases between. The CDR3 covers 19 residues. For the CDR3, the DNA is TGTGCCAGCAGCCCCCGAGACGGGGCAACGTGGGGCATGAACACTGAAGCTTTCTTT. It specifies CASSPRDGATWGMNTEAFF. The variable domain in full, completed from reference TRBV11-3 and TRBJ1-1, reads EAGVVQSPRYKIIEKKQPVAFWCNPISGHNTLYWYLQNLGQGPELLIRYENEEAVDDSQLPKDRFSAERLKGVDSTLKIQPAELGDSAVYLCASSPRDGATWGMNTEAFFGQGTRLTVV.

The chain is built from TRBV5-1 and TRBJ1-1; D gene uncertain. CDR3 size: 14 residues. V lost 1 base to trimming and J lost 0 bases, with 7 bases between them. Per the germline V gene, CDR1 is SGHRS and CDR2 is YFSETQ. The CDR3 protein is CASSLQAMNTEAFF. As DNA, the CDR3 is TGCGCCAGCAGCTTGCAGGCGATGAACACTGAAGCTTTCTTT. Drawing the rest from reference TRBV5-1 and TRBJ1-1, the complete variable domain is KAGVTQTPRYLIKTRGQQVTLSCSPISGHRSVSWYQQTPGQGLQFLFEYFSETQRNKGNFPGRFSGRQFSNSRSEMNVSTLELGDSALYLCASSLQAMNTEAFFGQGTRLTVV.

This clone was detected only a few times. The rearrangement joins TRBV30 to TRBJ2-6, with no clear D. V was cut by 8 bases and J by 2 bases, with 16 bases left in between. Germline V gives CDR1 GTSNPN, CDR2 SVGIG (reference sequence). CDR3 size: 15 residues. This CDR3 is CAAPIVGPGANVLTF. DNA of the CDR3: TGTGCCGCCCCAATCGTGGGTCCTGGGGCCAACGTCCTGACTTTC. Complete variable domain (other parts from reference TRBV30 and TRBJ2-6): SQTIHQWPATLVQPVGSPLSLECTVEGTSNPNLYWYRQAAGRGLQLLFYSVGIGQISSEVPQNLSASRPQDRQFILSSKKLLLSDSGFYLCAAPIVGPGANVLTFGAGSRLTVL.

V and J are TRBV18 and TRBJ2-7; 8 bases are a match to TRBD2. The V gene end was trimmed by 2 bases and the J gene end by 1 base; junction bases not matched to a gene: 10. Germline values: CDR1 KGHSH, CDR2 LQKENI. The CDR3 is 17 amino acids. CDR3 coding DNA: TGTGCCAGCTCACCAATCCGCGGGGGGCCCCGATCCTACGAGCAGTACTTC. It encodes CASSPIRGGPRSYEQYF.

The rearrangement links TRBV19 to TRBJ1-1; 9 nucleotides line up with TRBD1. The CDR3 consists of 15 residues. V lost 5 bases to trimming and J lost 5 bases; unmatched junction nucleotides: 9. CDR1 is LNHDA and CDR2 is SQIVND in the germline V gene (reference sequence). Here the CDR3 reads CASSFLDRGLTEAFF. The CDR3 DNA is TGTGCCAGTAGTTTCCTAGACAGGGGGTTAACTGAAGCTTTCTTT.

This clone was recorded a few times. The chain uses TRBV19 and TRBJ1-1; weak D call: TRBD1 (6 bases). V lost 3 bases and J 3 bases, leaving 17 bases between the germline ends. CDR1 and CDR2 from the germline V gene are LNHDA and SQIVND (reference sequence). This CDR3 spans 16 amino acids. The CDR3 sequence: CASSMVQGRSHTEAFF. CDR3 DNA sequence: TGTGCCAGTAGTATGGTACAGGGAAGGTCTCACACTGAAGCTTTCTTT.

Only one count was recorded for this clone. The rearrangement links TRBV14 to TRBJ1-2; D not certain. V was clipped by 0 bases and J by 2 bases, with 4 bases between them. The CDR3 contains 13 residues. Germline-derived CDR1 and CDR2 are SGHDN and FVKESK. CDR3 nucleotides: TGTGCCAGCAGCCAAGAACGAAACTATGGCTACACCTTC. Translation gives CASSQERNYGYTF.

This clone has only a few counts. The gene calls are TRBV10-2 and TRBJ2-7, with D perhaps matching TRBD1 (5 bases). In germline, CDR1 is WSHSY, CDR2 SAAADI. V shed 0 bases and J shed 4 bases, with 13 bases lying between them. The CDR3 spans 15 residues. CDR3 DNA sequence: TGCGCCAGCAGTGAGTCGGCAGGGCAGACTTACGAGCAGTACTTC. Residues: CASSESAGQTYEQYF.

The rearrangement joins TRBV10-2 to TRBJ2-1; 13 nucleotides align to TRBD2. Germline CDR1 reads WSHSY; CDR2 reads SAAADI. With 6 bases clipped from V and 0 bases from J, the junction kept 8 bases outside the gene matches. This CDR3 has 18 amino acids. The CDR3 reads CASRGLAGTNDSYNEQFF. The CDR3 nucleotides read TGCGCCAGCAGGGGACTAGCGGGGACCAATGACTCCTACAATGAGCAGTTCTTC.